One and the same sample provided the 30 T cell receptor beta chains below, sequenced in a study of control samples from healthy donors and cancer patients. This table comes from immunoSEQ multiplex PCR, and its TCRdb copy is limited to in-frame clones, with some not included. This sample has around 140,000 clones; roughly 90% occur once, and the top ten carry approximately 8%. What was sequenced was PBMCs. The receptors shown here come from a man in his fifties or sixties with head and neck cancer.

This chain links TRBV7-2 with TRBJ2-1; 9 bases map to TRBD2. V was clipped by 5 bases and J by 2 bases; unmatched bases: 4. This CDR3 has 15 amino acids. Germline loops: CDR1 SGHTA, CDR2 FQGNSA. CDR3 coding DNA: TGTGCCAGCAGCCGGACTAGCGAACCCTACAATGAGCAGTTCTTC. Its protein is CASSRTSEPYNEQFF.

The rearrangement links TRBV29-1 to TRBJ1-2; maybe TRBD1 (5 bases). V was shortened by 3 bases and J by 3 bases, with 20 bases between the two germline ends. The length of the CDR3 is 16 residues. CDR1 is SQVTM, CDR2 ANQGSEA, per germline. In DNA, the CDR3 is TGCAGCGTTGAGGGTCAGTCCGGGACGACTTACTATGGCTACACCTTC. Its translation: CSVEGQSGTTYYGYTF.

The chain combines TRBV28 with TRBJ2-3; D not certain. Germline lookup yields CDR1 MDHEN and CDR2 SYDVKM. Trimming removed 7 bases at V and 4 bases at J, with 9 bases between. The CDR3 has 12 amino acids. CDR3 sequence (DNA): TGTGCCAGCAACCAATATTCAGATACGCAGTATTTT. It translates to CASNQYSDTQYF.

The CDR3 region is CASSKARSLNQPQHF. In DNA, the CDR3 is TGTGCCAGCAGCAAAGCGAGGTCGCTGAATCAGCCCCAGCATTTT. The chain joins TRBV21-1 to TRBJ1-5. TRBV21-1 is reported as a pseudogene. This CDR3 region has 15 residues.

The chain carries TRBV3-1 (or the pseudogene TRBV3-2) and TRBJ1-5; D gene ambiguous. The V gene's germline CDR1 is LGHDT and CDR2 YNNKEL (reference sequence). Trimming removed 0 bases from V and 5 bases from J, with 5 bases in between. The CDR3 has 13 amino acids. CDR3 nucleotide sequence: TGTGCCAGCAGCCAAGACAGTTATCAGCCCCAGCATTTT. It is translated as CASSQDSYQPQHF.

V and J are TRBV5-1 and TRBJ2-3; D gene unclear. Trimming took off 4 bases at V and 2 bases at J, with 11 bases between the two ends. The CDR3 runs to 14 residues. Germline CDR1 and CDR2: SGHRS and YFSETQ. The CDR3 DNA sequence: TGCGCCAGCAGCCCCGGGTTGTTCACAGATACGCAGTATTTT. Translation gives CASSPGLFTDTQYF.

J is TRBJ1-6 and V is TRBV7-9; D might be TRBD1 (6 bases). This CDR3 spans 15 amino acids. The V end lost 5 bases, the J end lost 10 bases, and 18 bases lay between the germline ends. Germline-derived CDR1 and CDR2 are SEHNR and FQNEAQ (reference sequence). The CDR3 coding sequence is TGTGCCAGCAGCCAAGGGGGGGGAGCGGAGTCACCCCTCCACTTT. Protein sequence: CASSQGGGAESPLHF.

J is TRBJ2-1 and V is TRBV18, with TRBD2 matching over 7 bases. The CDR3 loop spans 16 amino acids. Germline loops: CDR1 KGHSH, CDR2 LQKENI. Unmatched junction bases numbered 7, after V lost 0 bases and J lost 5 bases. The chain's CDR3 is CASSPPAGSKDNEQFF. The CDR3 region has the DNA TGTGCCAGCTCACCACCAGCGGGATCGAAGGACAATGAGCAGTTCTTC. The full variable domain, its missing parts supplied by reference TRBV18 and TRBJ2-1, is NAGVMQNPRHLVRRRGQEARLRCSPMKGHSHVYWYRQLPEEGLKFMVYLQKENIIDESGMPKERFSAEFPKEGPSILRIQQVVRGDSAAYFCASSPPAGSKDNEQFFGPGTRLTVL.

The V and J genes are TRBV5-1 and TRBJ2-1; 9 bases match TRBD2. CDR1 and CDR2 from the germline V gene are SGHRS and YFSETQ. V trimming: 4 bases; J trimming: 4 bases; junction bases outside the gene matches: 3. CDR3 length equals 14 residues. The CDR3 coding sequence is TGCGCCAGCAGCGAAACTAGCGGGTACAATGAGCAGTTCTTC. Its translation is CASSETSGYNEQFF.

The chain employs TRBV7-3 and TRBJ2-3, with TRBD1 as a possible D gene (5 bases). V was cut by 6 bases and J by 2 bases, with 15 bases left in between. Germline CDR1 is SGHTA and CDR2 is FQGTGA. CDR3 length: 15 amino acids. CDR3 sequence reads: CASRSTGQLTDTQYF. DNA of the CDR3: TGTGCCAGCAGATCTACAGGACAACTCACAGATACGCAGTATTTT.

The rearrangement links TRBV27 to TRBJ2-1; a possible D gene is TRBD2 (6 bases). The germline V and J ends were trimmed by 7 bases and 6 bases, with 25 bases remaining between them. There are 17 residues in the CDR3. CDR1 MNHEY and CDR2 SMNVEV come from the germline V gene (reference sequence). CDR3 region: CASTRTYGGVGSNEQFF. DNA for the CDR3: TGTGCCAGCACCCGAACGTACGGAGGAGTCGGGAGCAATGAGCAGTTCTTC.

The chain uses TRBV27 and TRBJ1-1, with 12 bases fitting TRBD1. Germline V gives CDR1 MNHEY, CDR2 SMNVEV (reference sequence). The junction had 11 bases not matched to a gene; V was cut back by 5 bases and J by 10 bases. This CDR3 comprises 15 residues. This chain's CDR3 is CASSLGTGGFMGAFF. Here the CDR3 DNA reads TGTGCCAGCAGTCTTGGGACAGGGGGCTTCATGGGAGCTTTCTTT.

The chain uses TRBV20-1 and TRBJ1-5, with D maybe TRBD1 (6 bases). Germline values: CDR1 DFQATT, CDR2 SNEGSKA (reference sequence). V was trimmed by 3 bases and J by 2 bases, leaving 17 bases between them. This CDR3 is 16 amino acids long. The CDR3 nucleotides read TGCAGTGCTAGTGACGGTGACAGGAGAGGCAATCAGCCCCAGCATTTT. Its protein is CSASDGDRRGNQPQHF.

The chain joins TRBV5-8 to TRBJ2-1, with D uncertain. The germline CDR1 and CDR2 sequences are SGHTS and YDEGEE. CDR3 length equals 17 residues. Between the trimmed V and J ends, which lost 0 bases and 6 bases, there was a span of 19 bases. CDR3 sequence (DNA): TGTGCCAGCAGCTTGGCTAGGTCTGGCACCGGGCTCAATGAGCAGTTCTTC. Amino acids: CASSLARSGTGLNEQFF.

The chain employs TRBV7-9 and TRBJ1-6, with TRBD1 as a possible D gene (5 bases). Germline lookup yields CDR1 SEHNR and CDR2 FQNEAQ (reference sequence). The CDR3 spans 15 residues. V dropped 4 bases and J dropped 9 bases, with 16 bases sitting between them. The CDR3 coding sequence is TGTGCCAGCAGCTCCCCAGGAGACGGGGGTTCACCCCTCCACTTT. This translates into CASSSPGDGGSPLHF. The variable domain in full, completed from reference TRBV7-9 and TRBJ1-6, reads DTGVSQNPRHKITKRGQNVTFRCDPISEHNRLYWYRQTLGQGPEFLTYFQNEAQLEKSRLLSDRFSAERPKGSFSTLEIQRTEQGDSAMYLCASSSPGDGGSPLHFGNGTRLTVT.

This chain connects TRBV19 to TRBJ1-1; D ambiguous. Trimming removed 4 bases at V and 4 bases at J, with 16 bases between. Germline V lookup: CDR1 LNHDA, CDR2 SQIVND (reference sequence). This CDR3 comprises 15 residues. CDR3 region: CASSTRPERGTEAFF. In nucleotides, the CDR3 is TGTGCCAGTAGTACCCGTCCCGAACGGGGCACTGAAGCTTTCTTT.

The chain uses TRBV18 and TRBJ2-5, with D perhaps given as TRBD1 or TRBD2 (5 bases each). CDR1 is KGHSH and CDR2 is LQKENI in the germline V gene. V lost 3 bases and J lost 1, with 9 bases in between. The CDR3 totals 14 residues. CDR3 residues: CASSPPGTQETQYF. The DNA for the CDR3 is TGTGCCAGCTCACCCCCAGGGACCCAAGAGACCCAGTACTTC.

The rearrangement links TRBV9 to TRBJ2-3; D not resolved. The CDR3 is made up of 16 amino acids. The V gene lost 0 bases and the J gene lost 2 bases, with 13 bases spanning the gap. CDR1 SGDLS and CDR2 YYNGEE come from the germline V gene. CDR3 nucleotides: TGTGCCAGCAGCGTAGGGGTTAGATACATCACAGATACGCAGTATTTT. Its translation is CASSVGVRYITDTQYF.

The chain recombines TRBV7-8 with TRBJ1-5; no clear D. In germline, CDR1 is SGHVS, CDR2 FQNEAQ. V was clipped by 4 bases and J by 11 bases, with 18 bases between them. The CDR3 extends over 14 amino acids. DNA for the CDR3: TGTGCCAGCAGCTCTGGATCACCTCCCGGGGCCCAGCATTTT. Translating it yields CASSSGSPPGAQHF. Full variable domain (outside the CDR3, taken from reference TRBV7-8 and TRBJ1-5): GAGVSQSPRYKVAKRGQDVALRCDPISGHVSLFWYQQALGQGPEFLTYFQNEAQLDKSGLPSDRFFAERPEGSVSTLKIQRTQQEDSAVYLCASSSGSPPGAQHFGDGTRLSIL.

The V and J genes are TRBV28 and TRBJ2-7; D remains ambiguous. Germline lookup yields CDR1 MDHEN and CDR2 SYDVKM. The CDR3 consists of 13 residues. V was clipped by 2 bases and J by 2 bases, with 7 bases between them. The CDR3 loop reads CASSLHGTYEQYF. DNA of the CDR3: TGTGCCAGCAGTTTACACGGTACCTACGAGCAGTACTTC.

The CDR3 bases are TGTGCCAGCAGCGAGGGACTAGCGGGTACCTACAATGAGCAGTTCTTC. As protein: CASSEGLAGTYNEQFF. The rearrangement links TRBV2 to TRBJ2-1; 12 positions agree with TRBD2. The CDR3 consists of 16 residues. V shed 6 bases and J 2 bases; nucleotides not matched to a gene: 5. Per germline, CDR1 SNHLY and CDR2 FYNNEI.

The chain combines TRBV30 with TRBJ1-2, with D hard to call. This CDR3 has 12 residues. Per germline, CDR1 GTSNPN and CDR2 SVGIG (reference sequence). Trimming shortened V by 2 bases and J by 5 bases, and 9 bases separated the two germline ends. The CDR3 spells CAWSREVYGYTF. The DNA for the CDR3 is TGTGCCTGGAGTCGAGAGGTATATGGCTACACCTTC. The full variable domain, rest sourced from reference TRBV30 and TRBJ1-2, is SQTIHQWPATLVQPVGSPLSLECTVEGTSNPNLYWYRQAAGRGLQLLFYSVGIGQISSEVPQNLSASRPQDRQFILSSKKLLLSDSGFYLCAWSREVYGYTFGSGTRLTVV.

V is TRBV6-5 and J is TRBJ2-5; D possibly corresponds to TRBD2 (6 bases). CDR1 is MNHEY, CDR2 SVGAGI, per germline. Between the trimmed V and J ends, which lost 2 bases and 4 bases, there was a span of 8 bases. The CDR3 is 13 residues long. The CDR3 loop is CASSYGGTETQYF. CDR3 sequence (DNA): TGTGCCAGCAGTTACGGGGGGACAGAGACCCAGTACTTC.

This clone was detected once. This rearrangement joins TRBV3-1 (or the pseudogene TRBV3-2) to TRBJ2-7, with 8 positions matching TRBD2. With 0 bases clipped from V and 4 bases from J, the junction kept 8 bases outside the gene matches. CDR1 is LGHDT and CDR2 is YNNKEL in the germline V gene (reference sequence). The CDR3 has 16 amino acids. The CDR3 DNA reads as TGTGCCAGCAGCCAAGATAGAGCGGGAGCCCCTTACGAGCAGTACTTC. This translates into CASSQDRAGAPYEQYF.

The chain joins TRBV27 to TRBJ2-3, with TRBD2 matching over 9 bases. Germline CDR1 MNHEY, CDR2 SMNVEV (reference sequence). V was clipped by 7 bases and J by 4 bases; unmatched bases: 6. This CDR3 is 14 amino acids long. CDR3: CASNAGGSADTQYF. The DNA for the CDR3 is TGTGCCAGCAATGCGGGGGGGAGCGCAGATACGCAGTATTTT.

The chain uses TRBV7-9 and TRBJ2-3, with 8 bases aligning to TRBD2. V shed 5 bases, J shed 3 bases, and the junction held 4 bases outside the gene matches. The CDR3 runs 14 residues. CDR1 and CDR2 from the germline V gene are SEHNR and FQNEAQ (reference sequence). The CDR3 nucleotides read TGTGCCAGCAGCCCGGGACTAGGTACAGATACGCAGTATTTT. This encodes CASSPGLGTDTQYF.

This rearrangement joins TRBV7-8 to TRBJ2-3; D gene uncertain. Per germline, CDR1 SGHVS and CDR2 FQNEAQ. The ends were cut back, 4 bases at V and 5 bases at J, with 19 bases in the middle. This CDR3 comprises 16 residues. The CDR3 DNA is TGTGCCAGCAGCTCCACCCTTCGCGGAGCACAAGATACGCAGTATTTT. Its translation is CASSSTLRGAQDTQYF.

The chain couples TRBV5-1 to TRBJ2-7; D call uncertain. The germline V gene has CDR1 SGHRS and CDR2 YFSETQ. Trimming took off 7 bases at V and 3 bases at J, with 8 bases between the two ends. This CDR3 is built from 11 residues. Here the CDR3 reads CASGIGYEQYF. CDR3 bases: TGCGCCAGCGGGATCGGCTACGAGCAGTACTTC.

The chain is built from TRBV27 and TRBJ2-3; D call uncertain. This CDR3 contains 12 residues. With 6 bases removed from V and 3 bases from J, the gap between germline ends came to 7 bases. In germline, CDR1 is MNHEY, CDR2 SMNVEV (reference sequence). The CDR3 DNA is TGTGCCAGCAGGTCTAGTACAGATACGCAGTATTTT. Its translation: CASRSSTDTQYF.

V gene TRBV3-1 (or the pseudogene TRBV3-2) combines with J gene TRBJ2-6; no clear D gene. Germline CDR1 reads LGHDT; CDR2 reads YNNKEL (reference sequence). This CDR3 is 16 amino acids long. Trimming took off 0 bases at V and 0 bases at J, with 6 bases between the two ends. The CDR3 protein is CASSQDLVSGANVLTF. In nucleotides, the CDR3 is TGTGCCAGCAGCCAAGATCTCGTCTCTGGGGCCAACGTCCTGACTTTC.